A single sample gave rise to the 12 T cell receptor beta chains below, sequenced in a study of T cells after yellow fever vaccination. TCRdb redid the calling of the 5' RACE reads with MiXCR, one entry per CDR3 protein. The profile shows about 45,000 distinct CDR3 sequences, about 6.8% of them singletons. Sample: CD8+ T cells not binding an NS4B(214-222) dextramer, sorted from PBMCs, taken 45 days after the yellow fever booster vaccination. The source is a man aged 25 to 45 who received the YFV17D yellow fever vaccine.

This clonotype showed up many times. The CDR3 sequence is CASSTQLSNEQFF. CDR3 nucleotides: TGTGCCAGCAGCACCCAGCTTAGCAATGAGCAGTTCTTC. The chain employs TRBV7-6 and TRBJ2-1; D remains ambiguous. The V gene lost 5 bases and the J gene lost 6 bases, with 11 bases spanning the gap. Germline loops: CDR1 SGHVS, CDR2 FNYEAQ. The CDR3 consists of 13 residues.

This clonotype was seen ten or more times. In DNA, the CDR3 is TGCAGCGTGCCAACGGACAGCTACAATGAGCAGTTCTTC. It specifies CSVPTDSYNEQFF. V and J are TRBV29-1 and TRBJ2-1, with TRBD1 as a possible D gene (6 bases). CDR3 length: 13 residues. CDR1 and CDR2 from the germline V gene are SQVTM and ANQGSEA. V was shortened by 6 bases and J by 3 bases, with 12 bases between the two germline ends.

This clonotype was seen repeatedly, ten times or more. The chain links TRBV9 to TRBJ2-7; tentative D call: TRBD2 (6 bases). The CDR3 extends over 16 amino acids. With 4 bases removed from V and 1 base from J, the gap between germline ends came to 18 bases. CDR1 is SGDLS, CDR2 YYNGEE, per germline. In nucleotides, the CDR3 is TGTGCCAGCAGCCCCGGGGGAGGATCCCGATCCTACGAGCAGTACTTC. Its protein is CASSPGGGSRSYEQYF.

This clonotype was recorded at least ten times. The rearrangement uses TRBV6-5 and TRBJ2-7; 12 bases are shared with TRBD1. CDR1 and CDR2 (germline): MNHEY, SVGAGI. The length of the CDR3 is 15 residues. The trim removed 7 bases at V and 4 bases at J, leaving 8 bases unmatched. CDR3 DNA sequence: TGTGCCAGCAAAGCGGGACAGGGGGCTGGGTACGAGCAGTACTTC. The encoded protein is CASKAGQGAGYEQYF.

The chain recombines TRBV20-1 with TRBJ2-1, with 7 bases matching TRBD2. The V gene's germline CDR1 is DFQATT and CDR2 SNEGSKA (reference sequence). This CDR3 is 14 amino acids long. CDR3 in amino acids: CFVGLAEGYNEQFF. CDR3 in DNA: TGCTTCGTCGGCCTAGCGGAGGGCTACAATGAGCAGTTCTTC.

This clonotype occurred many times. The chain employs TRBV11-1 and TRBJ2-1; D may be TRBD1 or TRBD2 (6 bases each). The V end was cut by 1 base, the J end by 2 bases, with 9 bases between. CDR3 length equals 15 residues. CDR1 SGHAT and CDR2 FQDESV come from the germline V gene (reference sequence). CDR3 protein: CASSLEGGPYNEQFF. The CDR3 bases are TGTGCCAGCAGCTTAGAAGGGGGGCCCTACAATGAGCAGTTCTTC.

This clonotype was observed a handful of times. The chain is built from TRBV12-3 or TRBV12-4 and TRBJ2-3; D gene ambiguous. This CDR3 spans 17 amino acids. Trimming shortened V by 0 bases and J by 1 base, and 14 bases separated the two germline ends. The DNA for the CDR3 is TGTGCCAGCAGTTTAGCGCTTCCAAGGATTCGCACAGATACGCAGTATTTT. It codes for CASSLALPRIRTDTQYF.

This clonotype was observed at least ten times. J is TRBJ2-5 and V is TRBV25-1; 11 bases are shared with TRBD2. The J segment lost 3 bases and the V segment lost 4 bases, leaving 4 bases of the junction unmatched. The CDR3 consists of 15 residues. Per germline, CDR1 MGHDK and CDR2 SYGVNS. The CDR3 DNA follows: TGTGCCAGCAGTGGGCTACTAGCGGGAGAAGAGACCCAGTACTTC. This encodes CASSGLLAGEETQYF.

This clonotype was recorded at least ten times. V is TRBV9 and J is TRBJ2-7; D perhaps matches TRBD1 (6 bases). CDR3 length equals 15 residues. The V gene lost 0 bases and the J gene lost 7 bases, with 17 bases spanning the gap. Germline V gives CDR1 SGDLS, CDR2 YYNGEE. The CDR3 nucleotides read TGTGCCAGCAGCGTAGGGATCTCTCAGGGGTTGGAGCAGTACTTC. Translated: CASSVGISQGLEQYF.

This clonotype has more than one count but fewer than ten. The V call is TRBV7-9, the J call TRBJ2-4; the D is unclear. Trimming shortened V by 5 bases and J by 5 bases, and 16 bases separated the two germline ends. The CDR3 sequence is 15 residues long. Looked up from germline, CDR1 is SEHNR and CDR2 is FQNEAQ (reference sequence). This chain's CDR3 is CASSPIVGMENIQYF. CDR3 DNA sequence: TGTGCCAGCAGCCCGATCGTAGGCATGGAAAACATTCAGTACTTC.

The gene calls are TRBV28 and TRBJ2-5, with a weak D call TRBD2 (5 bases). The V gene lost 3 bases and the J gene lost 2 bases, with 10 bases spanning the gap. CDR1 MDHEN and CDR2 SYDVKM come from the germline V gene. This CDR3 has 14 residues. CDR3 amino acids: CASSFEGRQETQYF. The CDR3 DNA is TGTGCCAGCAGTTTTGAGGGTAGGCAAGAGACCCAGTACTTC.

This clonotype appeared many times. The chain combines TRBV20-1 with TRBJ2-7; perhaps TRBD1 as D (5 bases). This CDR3 is 14 amino acids long. Germline-derived CDR1 and CDR2 are DFQATT and SNEGSKA (reference sequence). V shed 2 bases and J shed 3 bases, with 14 bases lying between them. DNA of the CDR3: TGCAGTGCTAGATCTCAGGACAAAAACTACGAGCAGTACTTC. Its translation: CSARSQDKNYEQYF.